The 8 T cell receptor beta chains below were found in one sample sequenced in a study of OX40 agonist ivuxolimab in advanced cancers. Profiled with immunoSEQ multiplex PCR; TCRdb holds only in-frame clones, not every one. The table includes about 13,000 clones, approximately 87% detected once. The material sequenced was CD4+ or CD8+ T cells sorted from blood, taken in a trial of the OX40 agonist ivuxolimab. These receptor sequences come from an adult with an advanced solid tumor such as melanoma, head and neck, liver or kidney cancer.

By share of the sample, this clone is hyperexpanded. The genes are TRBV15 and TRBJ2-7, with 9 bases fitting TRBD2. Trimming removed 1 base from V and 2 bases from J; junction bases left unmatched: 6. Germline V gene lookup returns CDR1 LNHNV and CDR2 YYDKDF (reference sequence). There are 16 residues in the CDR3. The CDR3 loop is CATSRAPGLATYEQYF. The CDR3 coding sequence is TGTGCCACCAGCAGAGCACCGGGACTAGCTACCTACGAGCAGTACTTC.

The CDR3 sequence: CASSVGLGQGAWGYTF. The CDR3 DNA reads TGTGCCAGCAGCGTAGGTCTGGGACAGGGGGCCTGGGGCTACACCTTC. This chain connects TRBV9 to TRBJ1-2; TRBD1 agrees at 12 bases. Looked up from germline, CDR1 is SGDLS and CDR2 is YYNGEE. The CDR3 length is 16 residues. V lost 0 bases to trimming and J lost 8 bases; unmatched junction nucleotides: 8.

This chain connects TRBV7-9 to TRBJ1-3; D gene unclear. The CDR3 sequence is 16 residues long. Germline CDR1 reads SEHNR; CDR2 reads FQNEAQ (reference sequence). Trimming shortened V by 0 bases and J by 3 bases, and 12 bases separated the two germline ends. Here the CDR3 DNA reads TGTGCCAGCAGCTTAGCGCGGGCCCTCGGTGGAAACACCATATATTTT. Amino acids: CASSLARALGGNTIYF.

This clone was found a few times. The CDR3 reads CATSDRGDTGELFF. The CDR3 DNA is TGTGCCACCAGCGACAGGGGCGACACCGGGGAGCTGTTTTTT. This chain uses TRBV15 with TRBJ2-2; 8 positions match TRBD1. Germline V gene lookup returns CDR1 LNHNV and CDR2 YYDKDF (reference sequence). The trim removed 5 bases at V and 3 bases at J, leaving 2 bases unmatched. CDR3 size: 14 residues.

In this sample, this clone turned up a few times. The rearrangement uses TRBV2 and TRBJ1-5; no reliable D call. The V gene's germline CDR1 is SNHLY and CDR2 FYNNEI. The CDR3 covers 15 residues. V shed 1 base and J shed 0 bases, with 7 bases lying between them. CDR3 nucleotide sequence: TGTGCCAGCAGTGAAGGCGGCTATAGCAATCAGCCCCAGCATTTT. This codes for CASSEGGYSNQPQHF.

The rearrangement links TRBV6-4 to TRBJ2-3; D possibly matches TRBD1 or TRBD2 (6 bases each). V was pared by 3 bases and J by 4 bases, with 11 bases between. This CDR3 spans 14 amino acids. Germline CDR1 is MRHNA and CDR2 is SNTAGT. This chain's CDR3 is CASSETGASDTQYF. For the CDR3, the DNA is TGTGCCAGCAGTGAGACGGGGGCTTCAGATACGCAGTATTTT.

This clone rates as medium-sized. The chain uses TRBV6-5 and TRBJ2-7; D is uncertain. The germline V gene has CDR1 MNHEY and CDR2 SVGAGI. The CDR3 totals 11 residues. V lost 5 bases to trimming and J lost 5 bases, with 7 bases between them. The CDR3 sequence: CASSTAHEQYF. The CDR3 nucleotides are TGTGCCAGCAGTACGGCTCACGAGCAGTACTTC.

CDR3 in amino acids: CASSRDATTFYGYTF. For the CDR3, the DNA is TGCGCCAGCAGCCGGGACGCGACCACTTTCTATGGCTACACCTTC. This chain joins TRBV5-1 and TRBJ1-2; tentative D call: TRBD1 (5 bases). The V and J ends lost 4 bases and 4 bases respectively, with 17 bases between them. CDR1 is SGHRS and CDR2 is YFSETQ in the germline V gene. The CDR3 totals 15 residues.